This TCR beta chain derives from a study of blood T cell repertoires in COVID-19. For the study at large: Donors in the United States, Italy and Spain gave samples during acute or convalescent COVID-19. T cells, B-cell-depleted T cells, or PBMCs supplied cDNA or gDNA.

Enrolled during active infection, Seattle patients were then followed longitudinally. The V gene's germline CDR1 is SNHLY and CDR2 FYNNEI. CDR3 length equals 13 residues. Trimming left V 7 bases short and J 4 bases short, with 10 bases between. Assay: immunoSEQ multiplex PCR; the TCRdb copy retains only in-frame clones and omits some. The top ten clones hold about 8.3% of a sample with 200,000 to 250,000 clones, around 80% of them seen once. Sequencing used peripheral blood. The TCR comes from a woman of 80 years or more with COVID-19, enrolled during active disease. The genes are TRBV2 and TRBJ1-4; D uncertain. The CDR3 spells CASTSRGNEKLFF. CDR3 bases: TGTGCCAGCACCTCGCGGGGTAATGAAAAACTGTTTTTT.